These 9 T cell receptor beta chains originate from one sample sequenced in a study of blood T cell repertoires in COVID-19. Data came from immunoSEQ multiplex PCR; TCRdb stores just in-frame clones and leaves some out. The table shows more than 250,000 clones, with roughly nine tenths occurring only once. Sample: peripheral blood. Source of these receptors: a man aged 18-30 years with active or convalescent COVID-19.

The chain has TRBV7-3 and TRBJ2-1, with D perhaps TRBD1 (5 bases). Trimming took 3 bases from V and 8 from J, leaving 11 bases between them. From germline, CDR1 is SGHTA and CDR2 FQGTGA. The CDR3 runs to 13 residues. In DNA form, the CDR3 reads TGTGCCAGCAGCTTCGACCAGGGCTATGAGCAGTTCTTC. This gives the protein CASSFDQGYEQFF.

The chain uses TRBV5-1 and TRBJ2-7; 7 nucleotides match TRBD2. With 8 bases clipped from V and 5 bases from J, the junction kept 10 bases outside the gene matches. CDR3 length: 13 amino acids. Germline assignment: CDR1 SGHRS and CDR2 YFSETQ. The CDR3 region has the DNA TGCGCCAGGGGCCGCGGGGGTAAAGACGAGCAGTACTTC. As protein: CARGRGGKDEQYF.

This sequence joins TRBV5-6 and TRBJ1-1; D unclear. The CDR3 loop spans 14 amino acids. The germline CDR1 and CDR2 sequences are SGHDT and YYEEEE. V was clipped by 1 base and J by 1 base, with 8 bases between them. The CDR3 region has the DNA TGTGCCAGCAGCTTGTTACAGACGAACACTGAAGCTTTCTTT. Translated, it gives CASSLLQTNTEAFF.

The chain recombines TRBV12-3 or TRBV12-4 with TRBJ1-1, with D unclear. The length of the CDR3 is 12 residues. Deletions cut 0 bases from V and 11 bases from J, with 10 bases between. The CDR3 region is CASSLARAGAFF. The CDR3 DNA is TGTGCCAGCAGTTTAGCGAGGGCGGGGGCTTTCTTT.

The J gene is TRBJ2-1, the V gene TRBV2; D might be TRBD2 (6 bases). Trimming removed 5 bases from V and 9 bases from J, with 23 bases in between. Germline loops: CDR1 SNHLY, CDR2 FYNNEI. The CDR3 covers 16 residues. The CDR3 coding sequence is TGTGCCAGCAGTTCCCTAGCGACTCAGGCCGGTAGTGAGCAGTTCTTC. Its translation: CASSSLATQAGSEQFF. The variable domain in full, with the rest retrieved from reference TRBV2 and TRBJ2-1, is EPEVTQTPSHQVTQMGQEVILRCVPISNHLYFYWYRQILGQKVEFLVSFYNNEISEKSEIFDDQFSVERPDGSNFTLKIRSTKLEDSAMYFCASSSLATQAGSEQFFGPGTRLTVL.

The chain combines TRBV19 with TRBJ2-1; 7 positions agree with TRBD1. The J segment lost 10 bases and the V segment lost 0 bases, leaving 12 bases of the junction unmatched. From germline, CDR1 is LNHDA and CDR2 SQIVND (reference sequence). This CDR3 has 16 residues. The CDR3 DNA sequence: TGTGCCAGTAGTATAGAGATAGTGAGGGGGCTTAGGGAGCAGTTCTTC. It is translated as CASSIEIVRGLREQFF.

This chain uses TRBV13 with TRBJ2-5; 10 bases agree with TRBD2. The CDR3 covers 15 residues. V lost 5 bases to trimming and J lost 7 bases; unmatched junction nucleotides: 10. The germline CDR1 and CDR2 sequences are PRHDT and FYEKMQ (reference sequence). The CDR3 sequence is CASSEPGLARGTQYF. As DNA, the CDR3 is TGTGCCAGCAGCGAACCGGGACTAGCGCGGGGGACCCAGTACTTC.

V gene TRBV5-4 combines with J gene TRBJ2-3; 9 bases are a match to TRBD2. CDR1 and CDR2 from the germline V gene are SGHNT and YYREEE (reference sequence). The CDR3 has 14 amino acids. Trimming cost V 5 bases and J 4 bases; bases outside gene matches: 5. CDR3 nucleotides: TGTGCCAGCAGGGATAGCGGGAGTTCAGATACGCAGTATTTT. Translated, it gives CASRDSGSSDTQYF.

In this sample, this clone turned up a few times. This rearrangement joins TRBV19 to TRBJ1-5; TRBD1 aligns across 8 bases. Germline CDR1 LNHDA, CDR2 SQIVND (reference sequence). The CDR3 has 14 amino acids. V shed 9 bases and J 2 bases; nucleotides not matched to a gene: 6. CDR3 nucleotide sequence: TGTGCCAGCACCCAGGGGGCTGGCAATCAGCCCCAGCATTTT. It encodes CASTQGAGNQPQHF.